Each of the 21 T cell receptor beta chains below was sequenced from the same sample in a study of cytomegalovirus exposure and HLA in healthy donors. The repertoire was sequenced with immunoSEQ multiplex PCR; TCRdb's copy has only in-frame clones and lacks some. The sample includes about 250,000 clones, roughly 87% of them seen just once. Sequences were obtained from PBMCs. Receptor source: a man between 18 and 29 years old in good health and CMV-seropositive.

The J gene is TRBJ2-3, the V gene TRBV11-1, with TRBD2 as a possible D gene (5 bases). V lost 5 bases, J lost 6 bases, and 15 bases lay in between. Germline CDR1 reads SGHAT; CDR2 reads FQDESV (reference sequence). The CDR3 extends over 14 amino acids. CDR3 amino acids: CASSPRWESDTQYF. As DNA, the CDR3 is TGTGCCAGCAGCCCTAGGTGGGAGTCGGATACGCAGTATTTT. The entire variable domain, with the rest obtained from reference TRBV11-1 and TRBJ2-3, is as follows: EAEVAQSPRYKITEKSQAVAFWCDPISGHATLYWYRQILGQGPELLVQFQDESVVDDSQLPKDRFSAERLKGVDSTLKIQPAELGDSAMYLCASSPRWESDTQYFGPGTRLTVL.

The V gene is TRBV5-1, the J gene TRBJ1-2, with a tentative D call TRBD1 (6 bases). V was cut by 0 bases and J by 2 bases, with 8 bases left in between. Germline V gene lookup returns CDR1 SGHRS and CDR2 YFSETQ. The CDR3 is 14 residues long. The CDR3 loop is CASSLGTENYGYTF. CDR3 coding DNA: TGCGCCAGCAGCTTGGGGACAGAGAACTATGGCTACACCTTC.

V usage is TRBV5-1 and J usage is TRBJ1-1; tentatively, D is TRBD1 (6 bases). The germline V and J ends were trimmed by 0 bases and 1 base, with 10 bases remaining between them. CDR1 is SGHRS, CDR2 YFSETQ, per germline. This CDR3 comprises 15 residues. The CDR3 protein is CASSLVWGQNTEAFF. CDR3 DNA sequence: TGCGCCAGCAGCTTGGTCTGGGGACAGAACACTGAAGCTTTCTTT.

The chain has TRBV5-4 and TRBJ2-7; tentatively, D is TRBD1 or TRBD2 (5 bases each). CDR1 and CDR2 from the germline V gene are SGHNT and YYREEE (reference sequence). The CDR3 is 14 amino acids. V gave up 6 bases and J gave up 0 bases, with 13 bases separating them. CDR3 residues: CASKSGSSSYEQYF. CDR3 sequence (DNA): TGTGCCAGCAAATCAGGGAGTAGCTCCTACGAGCAGTACTTC.

V and J are TRBV4-1 and TRBJ2-1; D might be TRBD1 or TRBD2, each matching 5 bases. This CDR3 contains 15 residues. With 1 base removed from V and 9 bases from J, the gap between germline ends came to 16 bases. The germline V gene encodes CDR1 MGHRA and CDR2 YSYEKL. The DNA for the CDR3 is TGCGCCAGCAGCCAAGGGCAGGTGGGGGACGGTGAGCAGTTCTTC. Amino acids: CASSQGQVGDGEQFF.

The V gene is TRBV27, the J gene TRBJ2-5; 7 bases are shared with TRBD1. After removal of 6 bases from V and 5 bases from J, the junction contained 12 bases not matched to a gene. In germline, CDR1 is MNHEY, CDR2 SMNVEV (reference sequence). The CDR3 length is 15 residues. This CDR3 reads CASRPQGMVGETQYF. DNA of the CDR3: TGTGCCAGCAGGCCACAGGGGATGGTGGGGGAGACCCAGTACTTC.

V usage is TRBV4-1 and J usage is TRBJ2-1; TRBD2 matches 14 bases. V lost 0 bases, J lost 5 bases, and 6 bases stayed unmatched. This CDR3 is 18 amino acids long. CDR1 and CDR2 (germline): MGHRA, YSYEKL. The CDR3 reads CASSQERTSGRLDNEQFF. The CDR3 nucleotides are TGCGCCAGCAGCCAAGAGCGGACTAGCGGGAGGCTAGACAATGAGCAGTTCTTC.

The V gene is TRBV6-5, the J gene TRBJ1-2; 7 bases match TRBD1. Germline CDR1 and CDR2: MNHEY and SVGAGI. CDR3 length: 14 residues. J gave up 4 bases and V 6 bases, and 8 bases lay outside the gene matches. For the CDR3, the DNA is TGTGCCAGCAGATCAGGGGGGCACAGCTATGGCTACACCTTC. Protein: CASRSGGHSYGYTF.

The chain combines TRBV6-6 with TRBJ1-1; D is possibly TRBD1 (5 bases). This CDR3 has 14 amino acids. V gave up 2 bases and J gave up 1 base, with 8 bases separating them. From germline, CDR1 is MNHNY and CDR2 SVGAGI (reference sequence). As DNA, the CDR3 is TGTGCCAGCAGTTACGACAGAGCGAACACTGAAGCTTTCTTT. Its protein product is CASSYDRANTEAFF.

This sequence joins TRBV6-6 and TRBJ2-5; TRBD2 aligns across 7 bases. In germline, CDR1 is MNHNY, CDR2 SVGAGI (reference sequence). The CDR3 is made up of 14 amino acids. Trimming took 5 bases from V and 2 from J; bases not matched to a gene: 5. This CDR3 is CASSATSRQETQYF. The CDR3 nucleotides are TGTGCCAGCAGTGCGACTAGCCGGCAAGAGACCCAGTACTTC.

The gene calls are TRBV5-1 and TRBJ2-7, with no clear D. Germline-derived CDR1 and CDR2 are SGHRS and YFSETQ. V lost 4 bases, J lost 3 bases, and 14 bases lay in between. The CDR3 consists of 14 residues. As DNA, the CDR3 is TGCGCCAGCAGCCCCCGACGGAATGTCTACGAGCAGTACTTC. Translating gives CASSPRRNVYEQYF.

This clone occurred a few times. J is TRBJ1-5 and V is TRBV28; 7 nucleotides agree with TRBD1. CDR1 is MDHEN and CDR2 is SYDVKM in the germline V gene. The CDR3 is made up of 14 amino acids. V dropped 5 bases and J dropped 3; count of bases not matched to a gene: 4. This CDR3 is CASSPGQVNQPQHF. The CDR3 DNA reads TGTGCCAGCAGTCCCGGACAGGTCAATCAGCCCCAGCATTTT.

This rearrangement joins TRBV7-8 to TRBJ2-7, with 9 bases aligning to TRBD1. The CDR3 sequence is 16 residues long. V dropped 5 bases and J dropped 0; count of bases not matched to a gene: 8. The germline gives CDR1 SGHVS, CDR2 FQNEAQ. For the CDR3, the DNA is TGTGCCAGCAGCCCAAGACGGACAGGGGTCTCCTACGAGCAGTACTTC. Translated, it gives CASSPRRTGVSYEQYF.

The chain has TRBV7-2 and TRBJ2-1; D might be TRBD2 (5 bases). CDR3 length equals 15 residues. With 5 bases removed from V and 0 bases from J, the gap between germline ends came to 11 bases. The germline gives CDR1 SGHTA, CDR2 FQGNSA. CDR3 sequence reads: CASSSGVLSYNEQFF. The CDR3 DNA reads as TGTGCCAGCAGCAGCGGCGTACTCTCCTACAATGAGCAGTTCTTC.

The genes are TRBV6-5 and TRBJ1-2, with a weak D call TRBD1 (6 bases). The CDR3 has 14 residues. The V and J ends lost 4 bases and 8 bases respectively, with 17 bases between them. Germline V gives CDR1 MNHEY, CDR2 SVGAGI. The DNA of the CDR3 is TGTGCCAGCAGTTCGGGACATCAGACGTCCGGCTACACCTTC. It encodes CASSSGHQTSGYTF.

The V gene is TRBV6-5, the J gene TRBJ2-1; TRBD1 agrees at 11 bases. V lost 5 bases, J lost 7 bases, and 7 bases stayed unmatched. The length of the CDR3 is 15 residues. Germline V lookup: CDR1 MNHEY, CDR2 SVGAGI. The CDR3 sequence is CASSTGTGGRNEQFF. Written as DNA, the CDR3 is TGTGCCAGCAGTACCGGGACAGGGGGGCGGAATGAGCAGTTCTTC.

The chain combines TRBV7-9 with TRBJ1-1; D ambiguous. CDR1 is SEHNR, CDR2 FQNEAQ, per germline (reference sequence). V lost 1 base, J lost 6 bases, and 6 bases lay in between. This CDR3 is built from 12 residues. The CDR3 bases are TGTGCCAGCAGCTTAGAGGCCTCTGAAGCTTTCTTT. Encoded protein: CASSLEASEAFF.

A note on this clone: The same CDR3 is also encoded by other DNA sequences in this sample. The V and J genes are TRBV29-1 and TRBJ2-1; D ambiguous. V was clipped by 4 bases and J by 4 bases, with 5 bases between them. The CDR3 loop spans 11 amino acids. In germline, CDR1 is SQVTM, CDR2 ANQGSEA. The CDR3 loop reads CSVASYNEQFF. The CDR3 region has the DNA TGCAGCGTTGCTAGTTACAATGAGCAGTTCTTC.

V is TRBV28 and J is TRBJ2-7; D remains unclear. In germline, CDR1 is MDHEN, CDR2 SYDVKM. V lost 6 bases and J lost 4, with 7 bases in between. This CDR3 has 11 amino acids. CDR3 DNA sequence: TGTGCCAGCAGCCGTTTTTACGAGCAGTACTTC. Its protein is CASSRFYEQYF.

This chain uses TRBV7-2 with TRBJ1-2, with 7 bases that match TRBD1. Germline CDR1 is SGHTA and CDR2 is FQGNSA. V lost 5 bases, J lost 5 bases, and 11 bases stayed unmatched. The CDR3 consists of 15 residues. The CDR3 sequence: CASSNNRGIGYGYTF. The DNA for the CDR3 is TGTGCCAGCAGCAACAACAGGGGAATAGGTTATGGCTACACCTTC.

This chain uses TRBV27 with TRBJ2-1, with TRBD2 identical over 12 bases. The V gene's germline CDR1 is MNHEY and CDR2 SMNVEV (reference sequence). V lost 5 bases and J lost 8; bases outside the gene matches: 10. This CDR3 is built from 16 residues. The CDR3 DNA reads TGTGCCAGCAGTCTACGACTAGCGGGAGATTGGTATGAGCAGTTCTTC. It yields the protein CASSLRLAGDWYEQFF.